The 16 T cell receptor beta chains below come from one sample, sequenced in a study of cytomegalovirus exposure and HLA in healthy donors. In the PCR, 60 Vbeta and 13 Jbeta primers were used. Profiled with immunoSEQ multiplex PCR; TCRdb holds only in-frame clones, not every one. The sample holds fewer than 70,000 clones, about 70% seen once. The sequenced material came from PBMCs. Receptors were obtained from a woman between 25 and 40 years old in good health and CMV-seronegative.

The chain couples TRBV9 to TRBJ1-3, with D possibly TRBD1 on 5 matching bases. The V and J ends lost 0 bases and 3 bases respectively, with 13 bases between them. Germline V CDR1 and CDR2: SGDLS, YYNGEE. The CDR3 consists of 16 residues. CDR3 coding DNA: TGTGCCAGCAGCGTAGGTGGGGGGACTAGTGGAAACACCATATATTTT. Amino acid sequence: CASSVGGGTSGNTIYF.

The chain combines TRBV15 with TRBJ2-7; 12 positions agree with TRBD2. The CDR3 runs to 15 residues. Looked up from germline, CDR1 is LNHNV and CDR2 is YYDKDF (reference sequence). The V and J ends lost 3 bases and 4 bases, in that order; junction bases with no gene match: 4. The CDR3 coding sequence is TGTGCCACCAGCAGGACTAGCGGGGGTTTTTACGAGCAGTACTTC. Translating it yields CATSRTSGGFYEQYF.

This clone was counted a few times. The chain uses TRBV28 and TRBJ2-3; D is possibly TRBD2 (5 bases). V shed 0 bases and J shed 5 bases, with 6 bases lying between them. This CDR3 spans 13 amino acids. Germline V gene sequence: CDR1 MDHEN, CDR2 SYDVKM. Written as DNA, the CDR3 is TGTGCCAGCAGTTTATGGGGGAGAGATACGCAGTATTTT. As protein: CASSLWGRDTQYF.

The chain combines TRBV6-5 with TRBJ1-4; maybe TRBD1 (6 bases). Germline V gives CDR1 MNHEY, CDR2 SVGAGI. Trimming stripped 5 bases from V and 3 bases from J, with 13 bases between. This CDR3 contains 15 residues. The CDR3 is CASSTRDIPNEKLFF. The CDR3 DNA reads TGTGCCAGCAGTACTCGGGACATCCCTAATGAAAAACTGTTTTTT.

The chain recombines TRBV30 with TRBJ1-2; tentative D call: TRBD1 (6 bases). The CDR3 covers 14 residues. Trimming cost V 2 bases and J 4 bases, with 14 bases left between them. Germline V gene data show CDR1 as GTSNPN and CDR2 as SVGIG (reference sequence). The CDR3 loop reads CAWSLPGARYGYTF. The CDR3 DNA reads as TGTGCCTGGAGTCTTCCAGGGGCTCGCTATGGCTACACCTTC.

The rearrangement uses TRBV4-1 and TRBJ2-7; TRBD2 matches 9 bases. The CDR3 spans 15 residues. Germline V gene sequence: CDR1 MGHRA, CDR2 YSYEKL. V lost 2 bases, J lost 2 bases, and 4 bases stayed unmatched. Here the CDR3 reads CASSQPSSGAYEQYF. CDR3 bases: TGCGCCAGCAGCCAACCTTCTAGCGGGGCCTACGAGCAGTACTTC.

This clone is medium-sized in the sample. The chain uses TRBV15 and TRBJ2-7, with 8 bases matching TRBD1. In germline, CDR1 is LNHNV, CDR2 YYDKDF (reference sequence). This CDR3 spans 17 amino acids. Trimming at V came to 3 bases and at J to 0 bases, leaving 10 bases not matched to a gene. DNA for the CDR3: TGTGCCACCAGCAGCTTCCCCCGGGACAGGAGCTCCTACGAGCAGTACTTC. It is translated as CATSSFPRDRSSYEQYF.

This clone was seen only once. The V and J genes are TRBV29-1 and TRBJ1-1; 8 bases fit TRBD1. The CDR3 consists of 14 residues. With V trimmed by 6 bases and J by 4 bases, 10 bases remained unmatched. Per the germline V gene, CDR1 is SQVTM and CDR2 is ANQGSEA. CDR3 coding DNA: TGCAGCGTCGCGGTGACAGGGGTTCGCACTGAAGCTTTCTTT. Residues: CSVAVTGVRTEAFF.

The rearrangement links TRBV6-5 to TRBJ2-5; possibly TRBD1 for D (6 bases). Per the germline V gene, CDR1 is MNHEY and CDR2 is SVGAGI. This CDR3 is built from 14 residues. V was clipped by 1 base and J by 5 bases, with 11 bases between them. CDR3 loop: CASSYLQGLETQYF. The CDR3 bases are TGTGCCAGCAGTTACTTACAGGGTTTGGAGACCCAGTACTTC.

The gene calls are TRBV9 and TRBJ2-7, with TRBD1 matching 9 bases. V trimming: 2 bases; J trimming: 5 bases; junction bases outside the gene matches: 8. This CDR3 region has 15 residues. The germline V gene encodes CDR1 SGDLS and CDR2 YYNGEE. As DNA, the CDR3 is TGTGCCAGCAGCGTCTCCGGGACAGGGCTCGACGAGCAGTACTTC. Amino acid sequence: CASSVSGTGLDEQYF.

In nucleotides, the CDR3 is TGTGCCAGCTCGCGCGACAGGGACAATCAGCCCCAGCATTTT. It translates to CASSRDRDNQPQHF. The chain is built from TRBV18 and TRBJ1-5, with 7 nucleotides matching TRBD1. There are 14 residues in the CDR3. V was pared by 6 bases and J by 3 bases, with 5 bases of the junction left unmatched. CDR1 is KGHSH and CDR2 is LQKENI in the germline V gene.

J is TRBJ1-6 and V is TRBV7-9, with a possible D match to TRBD1 (5 bases). This CDR3 is 14 amino acids long. From germline, CDR1 is SEHNR and CDR2 FQNEAQ (reference sequence). The V gene lost 5 bases and the J gene lost 10 bases, with 15 bases spanning the gap. The CDR3 reads CASSRGPAGSPLHF. The CDR3 coding sequence is TGTGCCAGCAGCCGGGGCCCGGCGGGATCACCCCTCCACTTT.

V and J are TRBV19 and TRBJ2-2; TRBD1 might be the D (6 bases). This CDR3 is 16 amino acids long. Germline CDR1 and CDR2: LNHDA and SQIVND (reference sequence). Trimming removed 6 bases at V and 1 base at J, with 15 bases between. DNA for the CDR3: TGTGCCAGTAGGCCAACAGGGATTCGGAACACCGGGGAGCTGTTTTTT. It translates to CASRPTGIRNTGELFF.

The chain recombines TRBV25-1 with TRBJ1-3; a possible D gene is TRBD1 (5 bases). In germline, CDR1 is MGHDK, CDR2 SYGVNS. This CDR3 has 17 amino acids. The V gene lost 1 base and the J gene lost 0 bases, with 13 bases spanning the gap. This CDR3 reads CASSEFTGYNSGNTIYF. Written as DNA, the CDR3 is TGTGCCAGCAGTGAATTTACAGGTTACAACTCTGGAAACACCATATATTTT.

This chain joins TRBV27 and TRBJ2-6; the D is unclear. This CDR3 contains 12 residues. In germline, CDR1 is MNHEY, CDR2 SMNVEV (reference sequence). Trimming cost V 7 bases and J 1 base, with 2 bases left between them. This CDR3 reads CASTSGANVLTF. The DNA for the CDR3 is TGTGCCAGCACGTCTGGGGCCAACGTCCTGACTTTC.

This clone was counted only a few times. The rearrangement uses TRBV2 and TRBJ2-7; 11 bases are a match to TRBD2. The CDR3 extends over 14 amino acids. Losses at the gene ends were 6 bases for V and 5 bases for J; bases not matched to a gene: 6. Germline V gene lookup returns CDR1 SNHLY and CDR2 FYNNEI. The CDR3 DNA reads as TGTGCCAGCAGCCTGACTAGCGGGGCTGACGAGCAGTACTTC. It encodes CASSLTSGADEQYF. Using reference TRBV2 and TRBJ2-7 for the parts outside the CDR3, the full variable domain is EPEVTQTPSHQVTQMGQEVILRCVPISNHLYFYWYRQILGQKVEFLVSFYNNEISEKSEIFDDQFSVERPDGSNFTLKIRSTKLEDSAMYFCASSLTSGADEQYFGPGTRLTVT.